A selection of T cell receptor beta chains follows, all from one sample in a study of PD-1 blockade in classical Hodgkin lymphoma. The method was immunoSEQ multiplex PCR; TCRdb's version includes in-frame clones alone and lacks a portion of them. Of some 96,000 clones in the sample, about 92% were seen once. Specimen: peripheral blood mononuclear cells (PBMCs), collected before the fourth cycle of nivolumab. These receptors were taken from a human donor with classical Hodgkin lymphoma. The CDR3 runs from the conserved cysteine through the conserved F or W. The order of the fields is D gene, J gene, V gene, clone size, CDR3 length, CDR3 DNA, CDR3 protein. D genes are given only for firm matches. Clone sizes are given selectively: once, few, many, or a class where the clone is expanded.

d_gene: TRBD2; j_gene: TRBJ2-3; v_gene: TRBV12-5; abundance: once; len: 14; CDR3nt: TGTGCTAGTGGCTACGGACTAGGCGTGGATACGCAGTATTTT; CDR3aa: CASGYGLGVDTQYF
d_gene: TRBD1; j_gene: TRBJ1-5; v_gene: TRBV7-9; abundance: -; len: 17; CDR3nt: TGTGCCAGCAGCTTAGGACCTCCGGGACAGAACAATCAGCCCCAGCATTTT; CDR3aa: CASSLGPPGQNNQPQHF
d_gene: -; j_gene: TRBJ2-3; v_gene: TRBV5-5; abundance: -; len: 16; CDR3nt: TGTGCCAGCAGCTTGGCCGGTCTCGTAAGCACAGATACGCAGTATTTT; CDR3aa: CASSLAGLVSTDTQYF
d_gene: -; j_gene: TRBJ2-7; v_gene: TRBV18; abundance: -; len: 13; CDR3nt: TGTGCCAGCTCTCAAAAGGATAGGCACGAGCAGTACTTC; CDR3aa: CASSQKDRHEQYF
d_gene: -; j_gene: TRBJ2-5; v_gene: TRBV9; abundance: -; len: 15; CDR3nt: TGTGCCAGCAGCGCCCGACAGGAGATCCAAGAGACCCAGTACTTC; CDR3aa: CASSARQEIQETQYF
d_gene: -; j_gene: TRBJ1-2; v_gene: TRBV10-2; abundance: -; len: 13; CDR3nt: TGCGCCAGCAGTGAGGTCCAGGGCTATGGCTACACCTTC; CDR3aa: CASSEVQGYGYTF
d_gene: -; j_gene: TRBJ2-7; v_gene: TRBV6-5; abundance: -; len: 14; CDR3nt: TGTGCCAGCAGGGGCGGGCTAGGGGGATACGAGCAGTACTTC; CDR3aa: CASRGGLGGYEQYF
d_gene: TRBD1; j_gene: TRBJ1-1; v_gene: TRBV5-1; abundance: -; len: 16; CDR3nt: TGCGCCAGCAGCTTGGGGCAGGGGGCGGGCCGCACTGAAGCTTTCTTT; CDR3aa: CASSLGQGAGRTEAFF
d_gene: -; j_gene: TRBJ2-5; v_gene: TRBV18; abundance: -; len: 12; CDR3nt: TGTGCCAGCTCACCCGGTCGGGAGACCCAGTACTTC; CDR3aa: CASSPGRETQYF
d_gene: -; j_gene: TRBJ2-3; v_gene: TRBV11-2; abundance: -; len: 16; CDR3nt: TGTGCCAGCAGCTTAGGATTTTCCGGACGCACAGATACGCAGTATTTT; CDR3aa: CASSLGFSGRTDTQYF
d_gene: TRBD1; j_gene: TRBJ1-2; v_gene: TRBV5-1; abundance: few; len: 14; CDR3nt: TGCGCCAGCAGCTTGGCCGACAGGGATTATGGCTACACCTTC; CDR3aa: CASSLADRDYGYTF
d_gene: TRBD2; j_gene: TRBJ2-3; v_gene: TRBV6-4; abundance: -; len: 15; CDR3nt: TGTGCCAGCAGCGCCGGACTAGCGTCCCTAGATACGCAGTATTTT; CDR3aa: CASSAGLASLDTQYF
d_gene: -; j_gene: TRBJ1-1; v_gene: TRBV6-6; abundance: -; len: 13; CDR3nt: TGTGCCAGCAGTTACTCCCCGGGATCGGAAGCTTTCTTT; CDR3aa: CASSYSPGSEAFF
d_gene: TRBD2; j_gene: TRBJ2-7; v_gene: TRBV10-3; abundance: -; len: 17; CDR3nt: TGTGCCATCCTACCTCAACTAGCGGGAGGGCCGGGCAACGAGCAGTACTTC; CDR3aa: CAILPQLAGGPGNEQYF
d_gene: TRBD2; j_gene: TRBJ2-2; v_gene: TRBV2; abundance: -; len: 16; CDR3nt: TGTGCCAGCAGAACCACTAGCGGGAGCTACACCGGGGAGCTGTTTTTT; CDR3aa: CASRTTSGSYTGELFF
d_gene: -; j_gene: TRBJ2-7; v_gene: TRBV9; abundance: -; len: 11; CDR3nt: TGTGCCAGCAGCGTAGCCTACGAGCAGTACTTC; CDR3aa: CASSVAYEQYF
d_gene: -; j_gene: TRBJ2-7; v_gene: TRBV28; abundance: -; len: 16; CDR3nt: TGTGCCAGCAGTTTGGGCGACAGGATGGGTAATTGGGAGCAGTACTTC; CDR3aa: CASSLGDRMGNWEQYF
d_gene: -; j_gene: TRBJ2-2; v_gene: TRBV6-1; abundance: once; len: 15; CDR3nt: TGTGCCAGCAGCCCTACGACGGGGGTGGCCGGGGAGCTGTTTTTT; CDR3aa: CASSPTTGVAGELFF
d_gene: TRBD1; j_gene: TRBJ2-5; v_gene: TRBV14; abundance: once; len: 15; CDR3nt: TGTGCCAGCAGCCAGTGGGTAGGGGGCGCCGAGACCCAGTACTTC; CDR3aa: CASSQWVGGAETQYF
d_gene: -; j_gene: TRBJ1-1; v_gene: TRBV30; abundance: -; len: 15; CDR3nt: TGTGCCTGGAGTTTGACAGGAGGAGGGAACACTGAAGCTTTCTTT; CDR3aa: CAWSLTGGGNTEAFF
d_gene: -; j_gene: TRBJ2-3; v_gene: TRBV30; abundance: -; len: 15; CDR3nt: TGTGCCTGGAGTAACCAAGCGGGCCGCACAGATACGCAGTATTTT; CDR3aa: CAWSNQAGRTDTQYF
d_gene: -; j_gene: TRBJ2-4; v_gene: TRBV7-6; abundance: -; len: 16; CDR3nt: TGTGCCAGCAGCTCTACGGAGGGTCTATCTCGGAACATTCAGTACTTC; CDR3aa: CASSSTEGLSRNIQYF
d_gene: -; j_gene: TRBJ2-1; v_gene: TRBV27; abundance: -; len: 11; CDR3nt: TGTGCCGTAGGTTTGTACAATGAGCAGTTCTTC; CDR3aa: CAVGLYNEQFF
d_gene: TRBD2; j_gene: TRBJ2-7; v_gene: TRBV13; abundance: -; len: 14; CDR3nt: TGTGCCAGCAGTAGCGGGAGGGCCATCTACGAGCAGTACTTC; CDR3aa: CASSSGRAIYEQYF
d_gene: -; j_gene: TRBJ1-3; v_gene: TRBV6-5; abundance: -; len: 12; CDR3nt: TGTGCCAGCAGTCCCCATCCGAGCGCCATATATTTT; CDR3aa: CASSPHPSAIYF
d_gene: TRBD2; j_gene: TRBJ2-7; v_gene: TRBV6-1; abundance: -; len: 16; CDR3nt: TGTGCCAGCAGTGGGGCGGGACTAGCGGGAACCCACGAGCAGTACTTC; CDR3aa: CASSGAGLAGTHEQYF